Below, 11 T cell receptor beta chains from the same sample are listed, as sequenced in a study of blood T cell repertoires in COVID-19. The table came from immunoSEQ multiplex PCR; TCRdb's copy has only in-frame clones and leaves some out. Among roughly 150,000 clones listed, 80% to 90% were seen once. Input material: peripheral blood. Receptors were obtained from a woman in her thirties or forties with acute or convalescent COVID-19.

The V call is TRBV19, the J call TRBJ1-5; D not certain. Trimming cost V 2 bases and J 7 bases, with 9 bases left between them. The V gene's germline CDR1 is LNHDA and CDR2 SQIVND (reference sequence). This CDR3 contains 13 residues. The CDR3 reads CASSIKGGQPQHF. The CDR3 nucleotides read TGTGCCAGTAGTATAAAAGGAGGCCAGCCCCAGCATTTT.

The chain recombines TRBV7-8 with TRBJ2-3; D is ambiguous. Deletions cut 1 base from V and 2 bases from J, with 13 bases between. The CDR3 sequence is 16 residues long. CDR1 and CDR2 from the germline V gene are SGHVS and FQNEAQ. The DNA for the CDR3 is TGTGCCAGCAGCTTAGTTTCTGGCAGTCCCACAGATACGCAGTATTTT. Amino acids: CASSLVSGSPTDTQYF.

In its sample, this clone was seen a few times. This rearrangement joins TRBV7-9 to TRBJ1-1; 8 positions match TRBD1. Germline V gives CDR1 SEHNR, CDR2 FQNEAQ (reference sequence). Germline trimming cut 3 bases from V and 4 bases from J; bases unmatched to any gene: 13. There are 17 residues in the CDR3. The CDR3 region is CASSFTTGRTGPTEAFF. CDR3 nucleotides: TGTGCCAGCAGCTTCACCACCGGGAGGACAGGGCCCACTGAAGCTTTCTTT.

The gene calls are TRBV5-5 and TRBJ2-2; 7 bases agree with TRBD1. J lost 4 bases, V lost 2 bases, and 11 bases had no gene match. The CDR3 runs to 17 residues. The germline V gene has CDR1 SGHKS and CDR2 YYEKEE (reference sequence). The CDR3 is CASSFYLATGTTGELFF. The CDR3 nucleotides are TGTGCCAGCAGCTTTTATCTTGCGACAGGGACCACCGGGGAGCTGTTTTTT.

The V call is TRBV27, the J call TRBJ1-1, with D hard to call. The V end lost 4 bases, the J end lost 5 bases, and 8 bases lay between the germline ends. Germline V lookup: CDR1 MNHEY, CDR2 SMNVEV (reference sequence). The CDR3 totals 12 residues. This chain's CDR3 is CASSSPRTEAFF. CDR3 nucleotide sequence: TGTGCCAGCAGTTCACCGAGGACTGAAGCTTTCTTT.

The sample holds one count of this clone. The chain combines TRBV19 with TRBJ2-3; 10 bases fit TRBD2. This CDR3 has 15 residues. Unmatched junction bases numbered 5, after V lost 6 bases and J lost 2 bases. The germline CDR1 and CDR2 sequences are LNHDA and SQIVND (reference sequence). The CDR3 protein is CASRPGLAYTDTQYF. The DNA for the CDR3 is TGTGCCAGTAGGCCGGGACTAGCGTACACAGATACGCAGTATTTT.

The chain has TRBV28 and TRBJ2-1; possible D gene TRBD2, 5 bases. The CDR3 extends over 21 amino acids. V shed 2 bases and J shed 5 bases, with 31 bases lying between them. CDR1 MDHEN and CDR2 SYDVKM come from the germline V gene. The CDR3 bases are TGTGCCAGCAGTTTACTTGAGTCGGTGGCTAGCTACCTAACTCAAAACAATGAGCAGTTCTTC. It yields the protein CASSLLESVASYLTQNNEQFF.

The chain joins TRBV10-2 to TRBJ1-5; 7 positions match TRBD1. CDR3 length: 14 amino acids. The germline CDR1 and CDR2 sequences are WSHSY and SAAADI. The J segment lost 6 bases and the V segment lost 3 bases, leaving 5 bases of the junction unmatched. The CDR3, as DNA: TGCGCCAGCAGTGATAGGGGGCAAGTTCAGCCCCAGCATTTT. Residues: CASSDRGQVQPQHF.

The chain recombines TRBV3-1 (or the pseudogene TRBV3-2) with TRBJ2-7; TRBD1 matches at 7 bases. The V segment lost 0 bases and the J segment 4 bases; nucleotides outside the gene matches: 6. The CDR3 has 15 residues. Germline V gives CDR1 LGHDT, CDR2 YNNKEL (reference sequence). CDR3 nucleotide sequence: TGTGCCAGCAGCCAAGATCAAGGGGGCTTTTACGAGCAGTACTTC. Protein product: CASSQDQGGFYEQYF.

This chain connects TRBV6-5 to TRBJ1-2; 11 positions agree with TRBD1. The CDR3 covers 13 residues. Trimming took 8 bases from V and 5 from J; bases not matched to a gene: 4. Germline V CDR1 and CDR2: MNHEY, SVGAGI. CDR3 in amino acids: CASRTGGEYGYTF. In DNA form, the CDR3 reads TGTGCCAGCCGGACAGGGGGCGAATATGGCTACACCTTC.

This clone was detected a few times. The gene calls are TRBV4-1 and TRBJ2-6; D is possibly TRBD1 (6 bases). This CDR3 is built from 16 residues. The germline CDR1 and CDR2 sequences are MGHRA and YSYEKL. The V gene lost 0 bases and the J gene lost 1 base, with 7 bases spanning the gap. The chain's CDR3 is CASSQDQGSGANVLTF. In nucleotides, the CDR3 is TGCGCCAGCAGCCAAGATCAGGGGTCTGGGGCCAACGTCCTGACTTTC.